This entry lists 24 T cell receptor beta chains sequenced from one sample in a study of T-cell reconstitution after alpha-beta-depleted transplantation in children. For TCRbeta, the library was prepared with unique molecular identifiers. TCRdb analysed the PCR reads with MiXCR anew, one entry per CDR3 protein. The table records under 350,000 distinct CDR3 sequences, 9.9% of them present only once. Sample: PBMCs from the stem cell graft donor, taken from the stem cell graft. The receptors shown here come from a human donor who donated a stem cell graft to a child with SCID.

This clonotype was picked up a small number of times. This rearrangement joins TRBV20-1 to TRBJ2-2; possibly TRBD1 for D (5 bases). This CDR3 spans 15 amino acids. Germline V CDR1 and CDR2: DFQATT, SNEGSKA (reference sequence). The germline V and J ends were trimmed by 2 bases and 0 bases, with 10 bases remaining between them. For the CDR3, the DNA is TGCAGTGCTAGAAATAGACAGACGAACACCGGGGAGCTGTTTTTT. As protein: CSARNRQTNTGELFF.

This clonotype was seen at least ten times. This rearrangement joins TRBV7-3 to TRBJ2-5, with 9 bases fitting TRBD2. The CDR3 totals 16 residues. CDR1 and CDR2 (germline): SGHTA, FQGTGA. Losses at the gene ends were 1 base for V and 2 bases for J; bases not matched to a gene: 5. The CDR3 DNA sequence: TGTGCCAGCAGCTTAAAGAGCGGGGGGCAGCAAGAGACCCAGTACTTC. Its translation: CASSLKSGGQQETQYF.

Ten or more counts support this clonotype. V usage is TRBV29-1 and J usage is TRBJ2-2; D is unresolved. The V and J ends lost 4 bases and 1 base respectively, with 4 bases between them. The V gene's germline CDR1 is SQVTM and CDR2 ANQGSEA. The CDR3 spans 12 residues. In DNA, the CDR3 is TGCAGCGTTGCCGAGAACACCGGGGAGCTGTTTTTT. Its translation is CSVAENTGELFF.

The CDR3 protein is CASSEGLAAGGSDTQYF. The CDR3 region has the DNA TGTGCCAGCAGCGAGGGACTAGCGGCGGGAGGAAGCGATACGCAGTATTTT. The rearrangement joins TRBV5-6 to TRBJ2-3, with 11 bases that match TRBD2. Germline V gives CDR1 SGHDT, CDR2 YYEEEE. CDR3 size: 17 residues. The J segment lost 6 bases and the V segment lost 4 bases, leaving 13 bases of the junction unmatched.

The V call is TRBV7-9, the J call TRBJ2-7, with D possibly TRBD2 on 7 matching bases. The CDR3 has 15 residues. Trimming took 5 bases from V and 2 from J, leaving 16 bases between them. CDR1 and CDR2 (germline): SEHNR, FQNEAQ (reference sequence). The CDR3 region is CASSPRGGNPYEQYF. The CDR3 region has the DNA TGTGCCAGCAGCCCAAGGGGGGGGAACCCCTACGAGCAGTACTTC.

This rearrangement joins TRBV15 to TRBJ1-5; tentatively, D is TRBD1 (5 bases). V gave up 2 bases and J gave up 0 bases, with 8 bases separating them. The CDR3 length is 15 residues. Germline V gene lookup returns CDR1 LNHNV and CDR2 YYDKDF (reference sequence). CDR3: CATSRQDTSNQPQHF. In DNA form, the CDR3 reads TGTGCCACCAGCAGACAGGACACTAGCAATCAGCCCCAGCATTTT.

This clonotype was observed a handful of times. V gene TRBV7-2 combines with J gene TRBJ2-3, with TRBD1 identical over 7 bases. V was clipped by 2 bases and J by 0 bases; unmatched bases: 5. Germline loops: CDR1 SGHTA, CDR2 FQGNSA. The CDR3 extends over 16 amino acids. In DNA, the CDR3 is TGTGCCAGCAGCTTAAGGGGGCCCCCTAGCACAGATACGCAGTATTTT. It yields the protein CASSLRGPPSTDTQYF.

The table lists this clonotype with many counts. The J gene is TRBJ2-7, the V gene TRBV5-1; 7 bases are a match to TRBD1. CDR3 length: 12 amino acids. CDR1 is SGHRS and CDR2 is YFSETQ in the germline V gene. After removal of 5 bases from V and 3 bases from J, the junction contained 2 bases not matched to a gene. For the CDR3, the DNA is TGCGCCAGCAGTTACAGGGGCTACGAGCAGTACTTC. Its protein product is CASSYRGYEQYF.

In this sample, this clonotype turned up a few times. The chain uses TRBV5-1 and TRBJ2-1, with TRBD1 identical over 8 bases. Germline CDR1 reads SGHRS; CDR2 reads YFSETQ. V was clipped by 0 bases and J by 7 bases; unmatched bases: 15. CDR3 length equals 18 residues. CDR3 sequence: CASSLVGQGLVMWNEQFF. In DNA form, the CDR3 reads TGCGCCAGCAGCTTGGTAGGACAGGGTCTAGTAATGTGGAATGAGCAGTTCTTC.

J is TRBJ2-7 and V is TRBV6-5; 7 nucleotides line up with TRBD2. CDR1 and CDR2 (germline): MNHEY, SVGAGI. V dropped 4 bases and J dropped 3; count of bases not matched to a gene: 9. The CDR3 spans 15 residues. As DNA, the CDR3 is TGTGCCAGCAGTTTAAAGGACCGGGGGGTCTACGAGCAGTACTTC. It specifies CASSLKDRGVYEQYF.

The chain carries TRBV7-9 and TRBJ2-7; 9 bases match TRBD1. The CDR3 has 15 residues. Germline CDR1 and CDR2: SEHNR and FQNEAQ (reference sequence). The V and J ends lost 4 bases and 4 bases, in that order; junction bases with no gene match: 8. The CDR3 sequence is CASSSLDRGSYEQYF. The CDR3 DNA reads as TGTGCCAGCAGCTCCCTGGACAGGGGTTCTTACGAGCAGTACTTC.

This clonotype was seen at least ten times. J is TRBJ2-7 and V is TRBV7-8; tentative D call: TRBD1 (6 bases). CDR1 and CDR2 (germline): SGHVS, FQNEAQ. The CDR3 is 14 residues long. Trimming left V 1 base short and J 4 bases short, with 11 bases between. CDR3 nucleotide sequence: TGTGCCAGCAGCTTAGTCGGGACATCTTACGAGCAGTACTTC. Translated: CASSLVGTSYEQYF.

This clonotype was seen repeatedly, ten times or more. The chain employs TRBV7-9 and TRBJ2-1, with TRBD1 matching 9 bases. This CDR3 spans 13 amino acids. From germline, CDR1 is SEHNR and CDR2 FQNEAQ (reference sequence). V was pared by 3 bases and J by 8 bases, with 2 bases of the junction left unmatched. The CDR3 loop reads CASSFDRGDEQFF. CDR3 nucleotide sequence: TGTGCCAGCAGCTTCGACAGGGGGGATGAGCAGTTCTTC. The whole variable domain, filled in from reference TRBV7-9 and TRBJ2-1, reads DTGVSQNPRHKITKRGQNVTFRCDPISEHNRLYWYRQTLGQGPEFLTYFQNEAQLEKSRLLSDRFSAERPKGSFSTLEIQRTEQGDSAMYLCASSFDRGDEQFFGPGTRLTVL.

This clonotype was observed at least ten times. The rearrangement joins TRBV9 to TRBJ1-1; D is undetermined. Germline values: CDR1 SGDLS, CDR2 YYNGEE. V was clipped by 2 bases and J by 2 bases, with 10 bases between them. The CDR3 is made up of 14 amino acids. The CDR3 DNA is TGTGCCAGCAGCGTGGCAGGTCCAAACACTGAAGCTTTCTTT. This gives the protein CASSVAGPNTEAFF.

V and J are TRBV11-2 and TRBJ1-2; 7 positions agree with TRBD1. The length of the CDR3 is 15 residues. V gave up 2 bases and J gave up 7 bases; unmatched junction bases: 10. Germline values: CDR1 SGHAT, CDR2 FQNNGV. The CDR3 here is CASSLRLPGGGGYTF. For the CDR3, the DNA is TGTGCCAGCAGCTTACGACTCCCAGGGGGGGGTGGCTACACCTTC.

For the CDR3, the DNA is TGTGCCAGCTCACTTCAGCGGGGGGTTCGGGCCAACGTCCTGACTTTC. Translated, it gives CASSLQRGVRANVLTF. V gene TRBV18 combines with J gene TRBJ2-6, with 9 bases matching TRBD2. CDR3 length: 16 residues. Per the germline V gene, CDR1 is KGHSH and CDR2 is LQKENI. The ends lost 4 bases at V and 5 bases at J; junction bases unmatched: 6.

This chain joins TRBV7-2 and TRBJ2-3, with no clear D. The length of the CDR3 is 13 residues. The germline gives CDR1 SGHTA, CDR2 FQGNSA. Deletions cut 0 bases from V and 6 bases from J, with 7 bases between. This CDR3 is CASSLASMDTQYF. DNA of the CDR3: TGTGCCAGCAGCTTAGCGTCGATGGATACGCAGTATTTT.

There are a few counts of this clonotype. The chain recombines TRBV7-2 with TRBJ1-6; D unclear. The V gene's germline CDR1 is SGHTA and CDR2 FQGNSA. Trimming took 2 bases from V and 0 from J, leaving 8 bases between them. The CDR3 is made up of 16 amino acids. The DNA for the CDR3 is TGTGCCAGCAGCTTATGGATGAGCTCCTATAATTCACCCCTCCACTTT. Encoded protein: CASSLWMSSYNSPLHF.

This clonotype came up many times. V usage is TRBV5-1 and J usage is TRBJ2-3; possible D gene TRBD1, 6 bases. The V end was cut by 4 bases, the J end by 5 bases, with 17 bases between. The germline V gene encodes CDR1 SGHRS and CDR2 YFSETQ. This CDR3 is 15 amino acids long. The CDR3: CASSRSDRSQDTQYF. CDR3 bases: TGCGCCAGCAGCCGGTCCGACAGGTCCCAAGATACGCAGTATTTT.

This clonotype was counted at least ten times. The CDR3: CASSVHGGSNQPQHF. For the CDR3, the DNA is TGTGCCAGCAGTGTACACGGTGGGAGCAATCAGCCCCAGCATTTT. The chain recombines TRBV2 with TRBJ1-5; D is unclear. CDR3 length: 15 amino acids. V gave up 4 bases and J gave up 1 base, with 11 bases separating them. The germline V gene has CDR1 SNHLY and CDR2 FYNNEI.

The chain carries TRBV7-8 and TRBJ1-1; the D gene is possibly TRBD1 (5 bases). Germline V gene data show CDR1 as SGHVS and CDR2 as FQNEAQ. Trimming stripped 5 bases from V and 4 bases from J, with 23 bases between. This CDR3 region has 17 residues. CDR3 coding DNA: TGTGCCAGCAGCCCCGCTAGCGGAGGGGCTGGGGGCACTGAAGCTTTCTTT. Protein sequence: CASSPASGGAGGTEAFF. The whole variable domain, remainder taken from reference TRBV7-8 and TRBJ1-1, is GAGVSQSPRYKVAKRGQDVALRCDPISGHVSLFWYQQALGQGPEFLTYFQNEAQLDKSGLPSDRFFAERPEGSVSTLKIQRTQQEDSAVYLCASSPASGGAGGTEAFFGQGTRLTVV.

V gene TRBV15 combines with J gene TRBJ1-2; D remains ambiguous. Germline lookup yields CDR1 LNHNV and CDR2 YYDKDF (reference sequence). This CDR3 comprises 18 residues. Trimming left V 0 bases short and J 6 bases short, with 23 bases between. The CDR3 is CATSRDALGASVPDGYTF. For the CDR3, the DNA is TGTGCCACCAGCAGAGATGCCCTCGGCGCGAGTGTGCCCGATGGCTACACCTTC.

The genes are TRBV12-3 or TRBV12-4 and TRBJ1-2; 7 positions match TRBD1. The CDR3 is made up of 16 amino acids. V shed 0 bases and J 4 bases; nucleotides not matched to a gene: 8. The CDR3 reads CASSLATAGGLYGYTF. The CDR3 DNA reads TGTGCCAGCAGTTTAGCGACCGCAGGGGGGCTCTATGGCTACACCTTC.

The chain has TRBV12-3 or TRBV12-4 and TRBJ1-2; D not certain. This CDR3 is built from 14 residues. V lost 9 bases to trimming and J lost 5 bases, with 19 bases between them. In DNA, the CDR3 is TGTGCCAGTCAACCTTCCCTTGGGGTTTATGGCTACACCTTC. Its protein product is CASQPSLGVYGYTF.